These T cell receptor beta chains were read from a single sample in a study of memory CD4+ T cells and cytomegalovirus serostatus. Clones were sequenced by immunoSEQ multiplex PCR, and TCRdb holds only the in-frame ones, with some missing. The profile shows approximately 61,000 clones, 80% of them singletons. The specimen sequenced was memory CD4+ T cells from blood. These receptors were collected from an adult in good health and CMV-seronegative. Some clones in this sample may be carry-over from other donors' samples. CDR3s include the opening cysteine and the closing phenylalanine or tryptophan. Fields, in order: D gene, V gene, J gene, clone size, CDR3 DNA, CDR3 protein. A D gene is named only where the DNA matches it firmly. The size of a clone is reported for some rows only, either as once, few or many, or as a class for expanded clones.

NA	TRBV6-5	TRBJ1-6	NA	TGTGCCAGCAGTTACTCTTTGTCAGGGAATTCACCCCTCCACTTT	CASSYSLSGNSPLHF
NA	TRBV10-3	TRBJ2-5	NA	TGTGCCATCTCTGAGCAGGGCGCTGCCGTGGCCGAGACCCAGTACTTC	CAISEQGAAVAETQYF
NA	TRBV5-4	TRBJ1-3	NA	TGTGCCAGCAGCTTGGGTGGGGCGGCTGGAAACACCATATATTTT	CASSLGGAAGNTIYF
NA	TRBV28	TRBJ1-5	NA	TGTGCCAGCAGCCTGACCACGGAGTCTCAGCCCCAGCATTTT	CASSLTTESQPQHF
TRBD2	TRBV7-9	TRBJ2-7	NA	TGTGCCAGCAAGAGGGCTAGCGGGAGTTCGGGATACGAGCAGTACTTC	CASKRASGSSGYEQYF
NA	TRBV7-9	TRBJ2-1	NA	TGTGCCAGCAGTCCGTTTGATGAGCAGTTCTTC	CASSPFDEQFF
NA	TRBV7-9	TRBJ1-4	NA	TGTGCCAGCAGCCAAGACGGATCTAATGAAAAACTGTTTTTT	CASSQDGSNEKLFF
NA	TRBV11-2	TRBJ1-2	NA	TGTGCCAGCAGCTTAGCGGGGGGGACCGGCTACACCTTC	CASSLAGGTGYTF
TRBD2	TRBV11-3	TRBJ2-7	NA	TGTGCCAGCAGCTTACCGGGACTAGCGGGAGGGGAGCAGTACTTC	CASSLPGLAGGEQYF
TRBD2	TRBV7-2	TRBJ2-2	once	TGTGCCAGCAGTTCGACTAGCCGCGGGGAGCTGTTTTTT	CASSSTSRGELFF
NA	TRBV11-2	TRBJ2-7	NA	TGTGCCAGCAGCTTAGCCTGGAGCTCCTACGAGCAGTACTTC	CASSLAWSSYEQYF
NA	TRBV6-1	TRBJ1-1	NA	TGTGCCAGCAGTGAAGCTGCAGGGTGGACTGAAGCTTTCTTT	CASSEAAGWTEAFF
NA	TRBV7-8	TRBJ2-3	NA	TGTGCCAGCAGCCCGGGGGTTAGCACAGATACGCAGTATTTT	CASSPGVSTDTQYF
NA	TRBV15	TRBJ2-7	NA	TGTGCCACCAGCAGAGATTTCGGCAGGGGAGCGGACGAGCAGTACTTC	CATSRDFGRGADEQYF
NA	TRBV10-2	TRBJ2-7	NA	TGCGCCAGCAGTGTACAGAGCCCCTACGAGCAGTACTTC	CASSVQSPYEQYF
TRBD2	TRBV6-6	TRBJ2-2	NA	TGTGCCAGCAGTTACAGTGGGCGGGGAGGGGCCGGGGAGCTGTTTTTT	CASSYSGRGGAGELFF
NA	TRBV2	TRBJ1-1	NA	TGTGCCAGCAACAACATGAACACTGAAGCTTTCTTT	CASNNMNTEAFF
TRBD2	TRBV7-9	TRBJ2-3	once	TGTGCCAGCAGCTTAGTAACTAGCGGGAAAGATACGCAGTATTTT	CASSLVTSGKDTQYF
TRBD1	TRBV29-1	TRBJ1-2	NA	TGCAGCGTCGACAGGGGCGCAGATGGCTACACCTTC	CSVDRGADGYTF
NA	TRBV9	TRBJ2-5	NA	TGTGCCAGCAGCGTAGATCCGCTAGAAGAGACCCAGTACTTC	CASSVDPLEETQYF
NA	TRBV4-1	TRBJ2-3	NA	TGCGCCAGCAGCCAGAGAAGGTACACAGATACGCAGTATTTT	CASSQRRYTDTQYF
TRBD1	TRBV10-1	TRBJ2-2	NA	TGCGCCAGCAGAACGGGACAGGGTACCACCGGGGAGCTGTTTTTT	CASRTGQGTTGELFF
NA	TRBV5-1	TRBJ2-2	few	TGCGCCAGCAGCTTGGCGGTCACAGGCACCGGGGAGCTGTTTTTT	CASSLAVTGTGELFF
NA	TRBV10-3	TRBJ2-2	NA	TGTGCCATCAGTGAGTCTGGGGCGGGAACCGGGGAGCTGTTTTTT	CAISESGAGTGELFF
NA	TRBV7-2	TRBJ1-5	NA	TGTGCCAGCAGCTCAGGGGTTGGCAATCAGCCCCAGCATTTT	CASSSGVGNQPQHF
NA	TRBV30	TRBJ1-5	NA	TGTGCCTGGAGGGGGGAGTCAAGCAATCAGCCCCAGCATTTT	CAWRGESSNQPQHF
TRBD1	TRBV7-3	TRBJ1-6	NA	TGTGCCAGCAGCTTATCGGGACAGGGAAATTCACCCCTCCACTTT	CASSLSGQGNSPLHF
NA	TRBV7-2	TRBJ2-5	few	TGTGCCAGCAGCTCACTACCTCGGACGGGGTTAACGACCCAGTACTTC	CASSSLPRTGLTTQYF
NA	TRBV7-2	TRBJ2-5	NA	TGTGCCAGCAGCTTAGCGGGCAGGGGCCAAGAGACCCAGTACTTC	CASSLAGRGQETQYF
TRBD2	TRBV30	TRBJ2-7	NA	TGTGCCTGGACTGAGTCTAGCGGGGGGTACGAGCAGTACTTC	CAWTESSGGYEQYF
TRBD2	TRBV25-1	TRBJ2-1	NA	TGTGCCAGCGGCCTTCTAGCGGGGGGCTACAATGAGCAGTTCTTC	CASGLLAGGYNEQFF
TRBD2	TRBV28	TRBJ2-1	few	TGTGCCAGCACCAGACTAGCGAGGGTACTGGGGGGCTACAATGAGCAGTTCTTC	CASTRLARVLGGYNEQFF